What follows describes a single TCR beta chain. The sample comes from a study of blood T cell repertoires in COVID-19. Study-wide context: COVID-19 samples collected from the United States, Italy and Spain covered acute and convalescent phases. Sample material is recorded as cDNA or gDNA derived from T cells, B-cell-depleted T cells, or PBMCs.

Here immunoSEQ multiplex PCR was the method, and the copy in TCRdb shows in-frame clones only, minus some. The sample contains a few hundred thousand clones, 90% of which appear only once. The germline V gene has CDR1 SGHTA and CDR2 FQGNSA. The CDR3 extends over 17 amino acids. V was trimmed by 2 bases and J by 2 bases, leaving 17 bases between them. Seattle participants joined during active infection and were tracked over time. This clonotype was obtained from a woman aged 55 to 70 with COVID-19, enrolled during active disease. This chain uses TRBV7-2 with TRBJ2-3; maybe TRBD2 (7 bases). The source material was peripheral blood. CDR3 loop: CASSLIVGGPITDTQYF. The CDR3 nucleotides read TGTGCCAGCAGCTTAATAGTCGGGGGGCCAATCACAGATACGCAGTATTTT.